This TCR beta chain was obtained from a study of blood T cells in healthy people across ages. CDR3 length: 13 residues. V dropped 5 bases and J dropped 5 bases, with 15 bases sitting between them. Looked up from germline, CDR1 is DFQATT and CDR2 is SNEGSKA (reference sequence). A second PCR, run for about 7 to 11 cycles, used a sample-barcoded 5' primer plus a J-beta primer mix. Every sample gave at least 2.5 million paired-end reads containing CDR3. TCRdb reprocessed the 5' RACE reads with MiXCR, giving one entry per CDR3 protein. The sample has roughly 500,000 distinct CDR3 sequences, 27% seen once.

The chain employs TRBV20-1 and TRBJ1-1; possible D gene TRBD1, 5 bases. The sequence was collected from an older woman in good health. Sequencing was done on a sample of blood. CDR3 amino acids: CSAPRGGATEAFF. CDR3 DNA: TGCAGTGCTCCGCGGGGAGGGGCAACTGAAGCTTTCTTT.